These 4 T cell receptor beta chains were sequenced from one sample in a study of vaccination and CD4 T cells after COVID-19. MiXCR, applied by TCRdb to the PCR reads, yields one record per CDR3 protein. Of roughly 20,000 distinct CDR3 sequences in the sample, around 62% were seen once. The sample consisted of CD4+ T cells from blood, taken before SARS-CoV-2 vaccination. These receptors were obtained from a human donor who had recovered from COVID-19.

As DNA, the CDR3 is TGTGCCAGCAGTGAAGGGACCCGCTACGAGCAGTACTTC. Translating gives CASSEGTRYEQYF. V is TRBV6-1 and J is TRBJ2-7; D gene unclear. CDR3 length: 13 amino acids. Trimming left V 1 base short and J 3 bases short, with 7 bases between. Germline CDR1 and CDR2: MNHNS and SASEGT.

This clonotype was picked up a small number of times. J is TRBJ2-7 and V is TRBV6-1; D perhaps matches TRBD2 (5 bases). V was clipped by 1 base and J by 2 bases, with 12 bases between them. Germline assignment: CDR1 MNHNS and CDR2 SASEGT. This CDR3 has 15 residues. The DNA for the CDR3 is TGTGCCAGCAGTGAAGGTAGGACTCAAACCTACGAGCAGTACTTC. Translation: CASSEGRTQTYEQYF.

Details on this clonotype: One junction end does not reproduce the germline sequence, and a read error may be involved. V gene TRBV7-6 combines with J gene TRBJ2-5; 8 bases are a match to TRBD2. The germline CDR1 and CDR2 sequences are SGHVS and FNYEAQ. The length of the CDR3 is 16 residues. The CDR3 DNA sequence: TGTGCCAGCAGCCCAGTACAGACTAGCGTAGGGGAGACCCGGTACTTC. This sequence encodes CASSPVQTSVGETRYF.

This chain uses TRBV5-6 with TRBJ2-5; a possible D gene is TRBD2 (5 bases). V lost 0 bases and J lost 1, with 16 bases in between. This CDR3 has 17 amino acids. Germline V CDR1 and CDR2: SGHDT, YYEEEE. CDR3 residues: CASSLGRTRGRQETQYF. The CDR3 nucleotides are TGTGCCAGCAGCTTGGGCCGGACCCGGGGTCGCCAAGAGACCCAGTACTTC. The whole variable domain, remainder taken from reference TRBV5-6 and TRBJ2-5, is DAGVTQSPTHLIKTRGQQVTLRCSPKSGHDTVSWYQQALGQGPQFIFQYYEEEERQRGNFPDRFSGHQFPNYSSELNVNALLLGDSALYLCASSLGRTRGRQETQYFGPGTRLLVL.